These T cell receptor beta chains were read from a single sample in a study of cytomegalovirus exposure and HLA in healthy donors. The table came from immunoSEQ multiplex PCR; TCRdb's copy has only in-frame clones and leaves some out. The sample contains roughly 140,000 clones, 79% of which appear only once. What was sequenced was PBMCs. The receptors shown here come from a man between 45 and 60 years old in good health and CMV-seropositive. Both conserved end residues are part of each CDR3. The D gene is left open where the match is weak. Clone size is stated in some rows and not others, as once, few, many or a class when expanded.

v_gene	j_gene	d_gene	abundance	CDR3nt	CDR3aa
TRBV12-5	TRBJ2-1	NA	NA	TGTGCTAGTGGTTTGGTACCCCTAGTGGGTTACAATGAGCAGTTCTTC	CASGLVPLVGYNEQFF
TRBV13	TRBJ2-3	TRBD1	NA	TGTGCCAGCAGCCGGGACAGGGGGCCTGAAGATACGCAGTATTTT	CASSRDRGPEDTQYF
TRBV4-1	TRBJ2-7	NA	NA	TGCGCCAGCAGCCATCGTTTCGGGACACCTGGCGCCTACGAGCAGTACTTC	CASSHRFGTPGAYEQYF
TRBV5-1	TRBJ2-5	NA	NA	TGCGCCAGCAGCCCGGACAGACCGGGCCAAGAGACCCAGTACTTC	CASSPDRPGQETQYF
TRBV10-3	TRBJ2-3	TRBD2	NA	TGTGCCATCAGTGACCGTTCCGGGGGGGATACGCAGTATTTT	CAISDRSGGDTQYF
TRBV5-3	TRBJ2-6	NA	NA	TGTGCCAGAAGCTTGGCCAGATGGGGGCTTGGGGCCAACGTCCTGACTTTC	CARSLARWGLGANVLTF
TRBV2	TRBJ2-7	NA	NA	TGTGCCAGCAGTGAAACAGGTGTTGAGCAGTACTTC	CASSETGVEQYF
TRBV29-1	TRBJ2-1	NA	few	TGCAGCGTTGATAGGGGGGAGGGCCGTGAGAATGAGCAGTTCTTC	CSVDRGEGRENEQFF
TRBV18	TRBJ2-5	TRBD2	few	TGTGCCAGCTCACAGACTAGCGGGAGGTCAGAGACCCAGTACTTC	CASSQTSGRSETQYF
TRBV7-9	TRBJ2-5	TRBD1	NA	TGTTCCAGCAGCAAAAACAGGGGGATCGCGGAGACCCAGTACTTC	CSSSKNRGIAETQYF
TRBV11-2	TRBJ2-1	TRBD2	NA	TGTGCCAGCAGCTTAGATACCGGGACTAGCGGTAAATACAATGAGCAGTTCTTC	CASSLDTGTSGKYNEQFF
TRBV7-2	TRBJ2-1	TRBD2	NA	TGTGCCAGCAGCTTGTGGGCTAGCGGGAGAGGAAATGAGCAGTTCTTC	CASSLWASGRGNEQFF
TRBV28	TRBJ2-5	NA	few	TGTGCCAGCAGTTTATCAGGAGTTAGGGGGACCCAGTACTTC	CASSLSGVRGTQYF
TRBV14	TRBJ2-7	NA	NA	TGTGCCAGCAGCCCCCACACAGCCTACGAGCAGTACTTC	CASSPHTAYEQYF
TRBV5-4	TRBJ1-3	NA	NA	TGTGCCAGCAGCCCCGGGGGTGGGGCCATCTCCTCTGGAAACACCATATATTTT	CASSPGGGAISSGNTIYF
TRBV4-2	TRBJ1-5	TRBD1	NA	TGTGCCAGCAGCCAAGGGGGGGGACAGGGAACTGGAAATCAGCCCCAGCATTTT	CASSQGGGQGTGNQPQHF
TRBV11-2	TRBJ1-6	TRBD1	NA	TGTGCCAGCAGCCCAGGACAGGGCCGGAGTTATTCACCCCTCCACTTT	CASSPGQGRSYSPLHF
TRBV28	TRBJ1-5	TRBD1	NA	TGTGCCAGCAGTTTACTGGGACAGGGTGGGAAGCCCCAGCATTTT	CASSLLGQGGKPQHF
TRBV27	TRBJ1-1	NA	NA	TGTGCCAGCAGTAAACCAGAAGGGGCTGAAGCTTTCTTT	CASSKPEGAEAFF
TRBV9	TRBJ1-3	NA	NA	TGTGCCAGCAGCGTAGAGTCGGGCTCTGGAAACACCATATATTTT	CASSVESGSGNTIYF
TRBV14	TRBJ2-7	TRBD2	NA	TGTGCCAGCAGCTCCGCATCTAGCGGGAGCCTTCACGAGCAGTACTTC	CASSSASSGSLHEQYF
TRBV5-1	TRBJ2-3	NA	NA	TGCGCCAGCAGCGAGAGCACAGATACGCAGTATTTT	CASSESTDTQYF
TRBV6-9	TRBJ2-7	NA	NA	TGTGCCAGCACCTACAGGCCTGGGCACATATACTACGAGCAGTACTTC	CASTYRPGHIYYEQYF
TRBV5-1	TRBJ2-1	TRBD2	NA	TGCGCCAGCAGCGGGCGGACTAGCGGGAGGGTTATAAACGATGAGCAGTTCTTC	CASSGRTSGRVINDEQFF
TRBV19	TRBJ2-7	NA	NA	TGTGCCAGTAGTATAGACGGGGAATCAAACGAGCAGTACTTC	CASSIDGESNEQYF